The rows below give T cell receptor beta chains drawn from one sample of a study of T-cell reconstitution after alpha-beta-depleted transplantation in children. One entry per CDR3 protein results from TCRdb running MiXCR on the PCR reads. This sample has some 400,000 distinct CDR3 sequences; just over 20% occur once, and the top ten carry approximately 3.9%. The sequencing used PBMCs from the stem cell graft donor, collected from the stem cell graft. These receptors were taken from a human donor who donated a stem cell graft to a child with acute myeloid leukemia. The CDR3 runs from the conserved cysteine through the conserved F or W. Fields, in order: V gene, J gene, clone size, D gene, CDR3 protein, CDR3 DNA. D genes are given only for firm matches. Rows give clone size only sometimes, using once, few, many, or a class for an expanded clone.

>TRBV25-1|TRBJ2-1|few|NA
CASSVQGGEQFF
TGTGCCAGCAGTGTCCAGGGAGGCGAGCAGTTCTTC
>TRBV27|TRBJ2-7|NA|NA
CASSLGGEFYEQYF
TGTGCCAGCAGTTTGGGCGGGGAGTTCTACGAGCAGTACTTC
>TRBV4-1|TRBJ2-3|few|TRBD2
CASSQEKAGGYPDTQYF
TGCGCCAGCAGCCAAGAAAAGGCGGGAGGGTATCCAGATACGCAGTATTTT
>TRBV29-1|TRBJ1-1|NA|TRBD1
CSVGQGALNTEAFF
TGCAGCGTCGGACAGGGGGCATTGAACACTGAAGCTTTCTTT
>TRBV4-1|TRBJ2-7|few|NA
CASSQVPGLHEQYF
TGCGCCAGCAGCCAAGTTCCTGGGCTTCACGAGCAGTACTTC
>TRBV20-1|TRBJ2-3|NA|TRBD2
CSALGLARSTDTQYF
TGCAGTGCCCTGGGACTAGCGCGTAGCACAGATACGCAGTATTTT
>TRBV9|TRBJ2-1|NA|NA
CASNPSGTSYNEQFF
TGTGCCAGCAACCCCTCCGGGACCTCCTACAATGAGCAGTTCTTC
>TRBV2|TRBJ2-1|few|NA
CASSEGPVVNEQFF
TGTGCCAGCAGTGAAGGTCCAGTTGTCAATGAGCAGTTCTTC
>TRBV12-3/TRBV12-4|TRBJ2-7|few|TRBD2
CASSEGLAGPYEQYF
TGTGCCAGCAGTGAGGGACTAGCGGGACCCTACGAGCAGTACTTC
>TRBV27|TRBJ2-3|NA|TRBD2
CASSGTSGRHVGTQYF
TGTGCCAGCAGCGGGACTAGCGGGAGACATGTGGGTACGCAGTATTTT
>TRBV20-1|TRBJ2-1|many|TRBD2
CSAPGASGRDLLWNEQFF
TGCAGTGCTCCTGGGGCTAGCGGGAGGGACTTATTGTGGAATGAGCAGTTCTTC
>TRBV7-2|TRBJ2-5|NA|NA
CASSAVSGLGYQETQYF
TGTGCCAGCAGCGCAGTATCAGGACTGGGGTACCAAGAGACCCAGTACTTC
>TRBV20-1|TRBJ2-7|few|NA
CSARDRKLGFGEQYF
TGCAGTGCTAGAGATCGGAAACTGGGATTCGGCGAGCAGTACTTC
>TRBV20-1|TRBJ2-1|NA|NA
CSARDESYNEQFF
TGCAGCGCTCGGGACGAGTCCTACAATGAGCAGTTCTTC
>TRBV29-1|TRBJ2-3|many|NA
CSVEFGSTDTQYF
TGCAGCGTTGAGTTTGGTAGCACAGATACGCAGTATTTT